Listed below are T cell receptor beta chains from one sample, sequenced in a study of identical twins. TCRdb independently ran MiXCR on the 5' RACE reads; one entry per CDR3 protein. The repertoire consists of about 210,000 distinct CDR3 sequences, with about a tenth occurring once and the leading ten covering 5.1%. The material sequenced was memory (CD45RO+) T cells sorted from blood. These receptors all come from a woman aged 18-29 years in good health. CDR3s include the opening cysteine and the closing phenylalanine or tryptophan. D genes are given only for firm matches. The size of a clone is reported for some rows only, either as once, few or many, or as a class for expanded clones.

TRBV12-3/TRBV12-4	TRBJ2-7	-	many	CASSLGDYQSYEQYF	TGTGCCAGCAGTTTAGGCGACTACCAGTCCTACGAGCAGTACTTC
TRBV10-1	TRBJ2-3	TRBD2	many	CASSDSGRFTDTQYF	TGCGCCAGCAGTGACAGCGGGAGATTTACAGATACGCAGTATTTT
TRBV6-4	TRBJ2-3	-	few	CASSGGESTDTQYF	TGTGCCAGCAGTGGTGGGGAAAGCACAGATACGCAGTATTTT
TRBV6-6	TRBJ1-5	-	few	CASRNPDEPQHF	TGTGCCAGCAGGAACCCGGACGAGCCCCAGCATTTT
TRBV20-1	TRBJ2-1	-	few	CSARGTTNEQFF	TGCAGTGCTAGAGGGACGACCAATGAGCAGTTCTTC
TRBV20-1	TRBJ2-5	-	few	CSAMGTQYF	TGCAGTGCTATGGGGACCCAGTACTTC
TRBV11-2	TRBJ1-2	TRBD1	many	CASSTDRANYGYTF	TGTGCCAGCAGCACGGACAGGGCTAACTATGGCTACACCTTC
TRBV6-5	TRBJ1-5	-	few	CASSYSGQPQHF	TGTGCCAGCAGTTACTCAGGTCAGCCCCAGCATTTT
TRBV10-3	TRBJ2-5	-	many	CATGTGETQYF	TGTGCCACAGGAACGGGAGAGACCCAGTACTTC
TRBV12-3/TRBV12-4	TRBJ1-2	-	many	CASSFNRDYGYTF	TGTGCCAGCAGTTTTAACAGGGATTATGGCTACACCTTC
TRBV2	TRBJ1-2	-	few	CASSVDGVSNYGYTF	TGTGCCAGCAGCGTGGACGGAGTTTCTAACTATGGCTACACCTTC
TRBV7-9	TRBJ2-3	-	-	CASSIDTQYF	TGTGCCAGCAGCATAGATACGCAGTATTTT
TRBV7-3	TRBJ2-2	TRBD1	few	CASSLGQGANTGELFF	TGTGCCAGCAGCTTAGGGCAGGGGGCGAACACCGGGGAGCTGTTTTTT
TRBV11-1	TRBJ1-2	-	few	CASSLLQGNVGYTF	TGTGCCAGCAGCTTATTACAGGGCAACGTTGGCTACACCTTC
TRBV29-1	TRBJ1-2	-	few	CSVASRQVANYGYTF	TGCAGCGTTGCCTCGCGGCAGGTAGCTAACTATGGCTACACCTTC
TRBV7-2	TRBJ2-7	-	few	CASSLQVRGHEQYF	TGTGCCAGCAGCTTACAGGTTCGGGGTCACGAGCAGTACTTC
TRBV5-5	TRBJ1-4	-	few	CASSFRADTPGEKLFF	TGTGCCAGCAGCTTTAGGGCTGACACCCCCGGTGAAAAACTGTTTTTT
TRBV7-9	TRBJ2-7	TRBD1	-	CASSEQGAIYYEQYF	TGTGCCAGCAGCGAGCAGGGGGCTATCTACTACGAGCAGTACTTC
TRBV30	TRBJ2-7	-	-	CAWSVSGLIYEQYF	TGTGCCTGGAGTGTATCAGGACTCATCTACGAGCAGTACTTC
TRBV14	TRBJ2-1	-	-	CASSPWGVGEQFF	TGTGCCAGCAGCCCCTGGGGTGTAGGAGAGCAGTTCTTC
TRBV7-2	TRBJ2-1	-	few	CASSTRDGNYNEQFF	TGTGCCAGCAGCACCCGGGACGGAAACTACAATGAGCAGTTCTTC
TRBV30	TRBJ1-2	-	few	CAWTRTRGFNYGYTF	TGTGCCTGGACGAGGACACGAGGGTTTAACTATGGCTACACCTTC
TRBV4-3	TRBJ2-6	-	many	CASSLHTGANVLTF	TGCGCCAGCAGCCTACATACTGGGGCCAACGTCCTGACTTTC
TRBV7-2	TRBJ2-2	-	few	CASSLDGRNTGELFF	TGTGCCAGCAGCTTAGACGGGAGAAACACCGGGGAGCTGTTTTTT
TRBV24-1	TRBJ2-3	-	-	CATSVGQGREDTQYF	TGTGCCACCAGTGTTGGGCAGGGAAGAGAAGATACGCAGTATTTT
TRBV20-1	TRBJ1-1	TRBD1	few	CSASTTGGSEAFF	TGCAGTGCTTCCACGACAGGGGGCTCTGAAGCTTTCTTT
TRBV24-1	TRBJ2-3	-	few	CATSDPRGAADTQYF	TGTGCCACCAGTGACCCCAGGGGCGCAGCAGATACGCAGTATTTT
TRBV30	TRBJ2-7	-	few	CAWSGRGASYEQYF	TGTGCCTGGAGTGGACGGGGCGCTTCCTACGAGCAGTACTTC
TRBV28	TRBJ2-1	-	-	CASSPHRNEQFF	TGTGCCAGCAGTCCCCACCGTAATGAGCAGTTCTTC
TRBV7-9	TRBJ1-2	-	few	CASTLWGDQGYTF	TGTGCCAGCACCCTCTGGGGGGATCAAGGCTACACCTTC
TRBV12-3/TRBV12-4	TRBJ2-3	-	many	CASSPPITDTQYF	TGTGCCAGCAGTCCCCCAATCACAGATACGCAGTATTTT
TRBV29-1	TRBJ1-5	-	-	CSVETGFNQPQHF	TGCAGCGTTGAAACAGGGTTCAATCAGCCCCAGCATTTT
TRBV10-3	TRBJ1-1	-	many	CAISGQGRTEAFF	TGTGCCATCAGTGGCCAGGGGAGAACTGAAGCTTTCTTT
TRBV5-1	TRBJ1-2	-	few	CASSLGHQNYGYTF	TGCGCCAGCAGCTTGGGACACCAGAACTATGGCTACACCTTC
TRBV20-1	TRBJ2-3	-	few	CSARDQRTHSTDTQYF	TGCAGTGCTAGAGATCAGAGGACCCACAGCACAGATACGCAGTATTTT
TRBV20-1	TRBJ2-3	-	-	CSGEGAGDTQYF	TGCAGTGGGGAGGGGGCGGGAGATACGCAGTATTTT
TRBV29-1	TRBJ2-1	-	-	CSVVPTGGEQFF	TGCAGCGTTGTCCCAACGGGCGGGGAGCAGTTCTTC